Listed here are 11 T cell receptor beta chains from one sample, sequenced in a study of T-cell memory formation after mild COVID-19. TCRdb reprocessed the 5' RACE reads via MiXCR and lists one record per CDR3 protein. The sample includes 35,000 to 50,000 distinct CDR3 sequences, over 6.5% of them seen just once. The sequenced sample was PBMCs or a T cell subset sorted from them (not recorded which). These receptors were taken from an adult who had mild COVID-19 (a few samples of this study predate the infection). Cell type and time point are not known.

This clonotype was observed a few times. This chain joins TRBV2 and TRBJ1-2; D is undetermined. Germline V gene data show CDR1 as SNHLY and CDR2 as FYNNEI. Trimming shortened V by 1 base and J by 7 bases, and 10 bases separated the two germline ends. This CDR3 is 13 amino acids long. The CDR3 protein is CASSEGGSGGYTF. CDR3 nucleotides: TGTGCCAGCAGTGAAGGAGGGAGCGGTGGCTACACCTTC.

CDR3 coding DNA: TGTGCCAGCAGTCTTTTTTCCGGAGGGGGGACTGAAGCTTTCTTT. Residues: CASSLFSGGGTEAFF. The chain joins TRBV2 to TRBJ1-1; a weak D match, TRBD1 (6 bases). Germline V gene lookup returns CDR1 SNHLY and CDR2 FYNNEI. V dropped 5 bases and J dropped 5 bases, with 18 bases sitting between them. The CDR3 extends over 15 amino acids.

This clonotype was recorded at least ten times. This chain joins TRBV11-2 and TRBJ2-5; 8 bases are shared with TRBD2. The junction had 8 bases not matched to a gene; V was cut back by 4 bases and J by 4 bases. This CDR3 is 15 amino acids long. In germline, CDR1 is SGHAT, CDR2 FQNNGV. CDR3 in DNA: TGTGCCAGCAGCTCAAATGCGGGGGGCCCAGAGACCCAGTACTTC. Protein product: CASSSNAGGPETQYF.

This chain connects TRBV3-1 to TRBJ1-3; 9 nucleotides match TRBD1. Germline-derived CDR1 and CDR2 are LGHDT and YNNKEL (reference sequence). Trimming cost V 0 bases and J 7 bases; bases outside gene matches: 4. CDR3 size: 15 residues. CDR3 residues: CASSQDVTGGNTIYF. The DNA of the CDR3 is TGTGCCAGCAGCCAAGATGTGACAGGGGGTAACACCATATATTTT.

This clonotype turned up a few times. This chain connects TRBV12-3 or TRBV12-4 to TRBJ2-5; TRBD2 aligns across 8 bases. The CDR3 totals 16 residues. Trimming at V came to 3 bases and at J to 1 base, leaving 7 bases not matched to a gene. As DNA, the CDR3 is TGTGCCAGCAGTTTCTTATACCGGGGGGGCCAAGAGACCCAGTACTTC. Encoded protein: CASSFLYRGGQETQYF.

This clonotype was seen repeatedly, ten times or more. V is TRBV25-1 and J is TRBJ1-1; a weak D match, TRBD1 (6 bases). The CDR3 is 13 amino acids. Between the trimmed V and J ends, which lost 6 bases and 4 bases, there was a span of 12 bases. Germline V gene data show CDR1 as MGHDK and CDR2 as SYGVNS. CDR3 nucleotide sequence: TGTGCCAGCAGCGAAATAGGGGGCACTGAAGCTTTCTTT. Translated, it gives CASSEIGGTEAFF.

This clonotype has at least ten counts. V gene TRBV9 combines with J gene TRBJ1-3; D unresolved. The V end was cut by 0 bases, the J end by 0 bases, with 10 bases between. This CDR3 is built from 16 residues. Germline V lookup: CDR1 SGDLS, CDR2 YYNGEE. The CDR3, as DNA: TGTGCCAGCAGCGTAGCTCCGTGGTCCTCTGGAAACACCATATATTTT. This translates into CASSVAPWSSGNTIYF.

This clonotype showed up many times. This rearrangement joins TRBV7-9 to TRBJ2-7, with a possible D match to TRBD2 (6 bases). The length of the CDR3 is 16 residues. The V end was cut by 4 bases, the J end by 4 bases, with 20 bases between. The germline V gene has CDR1 SEHNR and CDR2 FQNEAQ (reference sequence). Here the CDR3 DNA reads TGTGCCAGCAGCTCAGGCGATGGTCGGGGGTTGTACGAGCAGTACTTC. This codes for CASSSGDGRGLYEQYF.

This sequence joins TRBV9 and TRBJ2-1, with a possible D match to TRBD2 (5 bases). The CDR3 runs 16 residues. V was pared by 0 bases and J by 0 bases, with 10 bases between. The V gene's germline CDR1 is SGDLS and CDR2 YYNGEE. The CDR3 DNA reads TGTGCCAGCAGCGTAGCATGGGAGAGCTCCTACAATGAGCAGTTCTTC. Its translation is CASSVAWESSYNEQFF.

The chain is built from TRBV12-3 or TRBV12-4 and TRBJ1-2, with TRBD1 matching 9 bases. There are 14 residues in the CDR3. With V trimmed by 5 bases and J by 2 bases, 3 bases remained unmatched. The CDR3 loop is CASSIGTGNYGYTF. The DNA for the CDR3 is TGTGCCAGCAGTATAGGGACAGGGAACTATGGCTACACCTTC.

Many counts were recorded for this clonotype. The chain is built from TRBV3-1 and TRBJ2-7; the D gene is possibly TRBD2 (6 bases). V was trimmed by 1 base and J by 4 bases, leaving 8 bases between them. The CDR3 totals 13 residues. CDR1 and CDR2 (germline): LGHDT, YNNKEL (reference sequence). The CDR3 DNA reads TGTGCCAGCAGCCAAGCGGCGGGATACGAGCAGTACTTC. Translating gives CASSQAAGYEQYF.